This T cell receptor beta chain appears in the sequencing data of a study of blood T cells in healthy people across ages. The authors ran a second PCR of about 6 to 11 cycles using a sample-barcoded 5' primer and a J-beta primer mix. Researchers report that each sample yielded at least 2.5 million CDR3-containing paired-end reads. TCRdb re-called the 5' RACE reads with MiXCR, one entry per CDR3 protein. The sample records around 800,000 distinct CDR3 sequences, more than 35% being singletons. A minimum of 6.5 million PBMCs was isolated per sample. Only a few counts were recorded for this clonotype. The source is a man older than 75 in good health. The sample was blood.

DNA of the CDR3: TGTGCCAGCAGCTTAAGTAAAAGCTCGAGCTCCTACAATGAGCAGTTCTTC. This gives the protein CASSLSKSSSSYNEQFF. The chain links TRBV7-2 to TRBJ2-1; D call uncertain. The germline CDR1 and CDR2 sequences are SGHTA and FQGNSA. The V end lost 2 bases, the J end lost 0 bases, and 14 bases lay between the germline ends. CDR3 length: 17 amino acids.